The source of this TCR beta chain is a study of blood T cell repertoires in COVID-19. Study as a whole: The United States, Italy and Spain provided the acute and convalescent COVID-19 samples.

Profiling relied on immunoSEQ multiplex PCR, and the TCRdb table lists in-frame clones only, not all of them. Among roughly 220,000 clones listed, about 85% were seen once. The CDR3 runs 15 residues. V gave up 0 bases and J gave up 7 bases; unmatched junction bases: 7. Germline CDR1 is MNHEY and CDR2 is SMNVEV (reference sequence). The receptor was isolated from a man aged 50 to 59 who had recovered from COVID-19. The material sequenced was peripheral blood. The chain is built from TRBV27 and TRBJ2-5, with 8 positions matching TRBD2. DNA for the CDR3: TGTGCCAGCAGTTTATCGAGCCAGACTAGCGTGACCCAGTACTTC. It encodes CASSLSSQTSVTQYF.